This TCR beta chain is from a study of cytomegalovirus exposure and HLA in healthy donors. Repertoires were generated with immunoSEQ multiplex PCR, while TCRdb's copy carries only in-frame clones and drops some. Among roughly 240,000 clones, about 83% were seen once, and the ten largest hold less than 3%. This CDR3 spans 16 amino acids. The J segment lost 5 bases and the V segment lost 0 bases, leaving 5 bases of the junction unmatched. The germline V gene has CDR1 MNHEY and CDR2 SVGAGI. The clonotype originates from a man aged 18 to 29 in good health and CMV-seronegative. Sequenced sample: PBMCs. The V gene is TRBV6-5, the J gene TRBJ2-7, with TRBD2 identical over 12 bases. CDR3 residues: CASSYSRLAGDHEQYF. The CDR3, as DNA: TGTGCCAGCAGTTACTCCCGACTAGCGGGAGATCACGAGCAGTACTTC.